Following are 13 T cell receptor beta chains from one sample sequenced in a study of identifying expanded T cells in peripheral blood (dated by TCRdb to between 2018 and 2021). Libraries were constructed by the immunoSEQ multiplex PCR assay. TCRdb's version of the immuneACCESS table is confined to in-frame rearrangements and falls short of the full clone set. An unresolved V gene accounts for under half of the shortfall where checked; the remainder is of unknown origin. In this sample the table shows tens of thousands of clones, around 89% of which occur a single time. Roughly 4.2% of the sample belongs to the ten largest clones. The sequenced sample was blood. These receptors were obtained from a person aged 18-70 years in good health.

This clone was picked up one time. This CDR3 reads CASSVAASAPETQYF. DNA of the CDR3: TGTGCCAGCAGCGTAGCGGCTAGTGCCCCAGAGACCCAGTACTTC. V and J are TRBV9 and TRBJ2-5; D not resolved. Trimming pared 0 bases from V and 4 bases from J, leaving 13 bases between. This CDR3 spans 15 amino acids. Germline CDR1 and CDR2: SGDLS and YYNGEE.

The chain carries TRBV28 and TRBJ2-3; 7 bases align to TRBD2. Germline V gene lookup returns CDR1 MDHEN and CDR2 SYDVKM. Trimming removed 0 bases from V and 3 bases from J; junction bases left unmatched: 6. The CDR3 extends over 16 amino acids. As DNA, the CDR3 is TGTGCCAGCAGTTTATGGGAGCGGGAATCAACAGATACGCAGTATTTT. Its translation: CASSLWERESTDTQYF.

This clone has just one count. This chain connects TRBV7-9 to TRBJ2-2; the D is unclear. Germline V gene lookup returns CDR1 SEHNR and CDR2 FQNEAQ (reference sequence). The CDR3 sequence is 12 residues long. V lost 4 bases to trimming and J lost 6 bases, with 6 bases between them. CDR3 residues: CASSWGPGELFF. The CDR3 DNA reads TGTGCCAGCAGCTGGGGTCCCGGGGAGCTGTTTTTT.

The chain links TRBV7-3 to TRBJ2-5; 8 bases are shared with TRBD1. This CDR3 region has 14 residues. V shed 5 bases, J shed 5 bases, and the junction held 7 bases outside the gene matches. Germline V CDR1 and CDR2: SGHTA, FQGTGA. The DNA for the CDR3 is TGTGCCAGCAGCCAAGGACAGGGATTGGAGACCCAGTACTTC. Translated, it gives CASSQGQGLETQYF.

The chain carries TRBV19 and TRBJ2-3, with TRBD1 as a possible D gene (6 bases). The germline CDR1 and CDR2 sequences are LNHDA and SQIVND (reference sequence). Trimming stripped 4 bases from V and 0 bases from J, with 17 bases between. This CDR3 is 17 amino acids long. The CDR3 sequence: CASSNSPGGTSTDTQYF. The DNA for the CDR3 is TGTGCCAGTAGTAATTCTCCTGGGGGCACGAGCACAGATACGCAGTATTTT.

V usage is TRBV30 and J usage is TRBJ2-1; 8 nucleotides align to TRBD2. J gave up 5 bases and V 2 bases, and 5 bases lay outside the gene matches. The CDR3 length is 14 residues. CDR1 is GTSNPN and CDR2 is SVGIG in the germline V gene (reference sequence). The chain's CDR3 is CAWSFPTSDNEQFF. CDR3 in DNA: TGTGCCTGGAGTTTCCCGACTAGCGACAATGAGCAGTTCTTC.

The V call is TRBV4-3, the J call TRBJ2-3; 10 bases map to TRBD2. The junction had 7 bases not matched to a gene; V was cut back by 0 bases and J by 7 bases. Per the germline V gene, CDR1 is LGHNA and CDR2 is YSLEER. The CDR3 contains 16 residues. CDR3 nucleotides: TGCGCCAGCAGCCAAGATCCAGCGGGAGGGTTAAATACGCAGTATTTT. This translates into CASSQDPAGGLNTQYF.

Here the CDR3 reads CASSFGYGYTF. The CDR3 region has the DNA TGTGCCAGCAGCTTCGGGTATGGCTACACCTTC. V gene TRBV5-6 combines with J gene TRBJ1-2, with D unresolved. The length of the CDR3 is 11 residues. Germline V CDR1 and CDR2: SGHDT, YYEEEE. Trimming stripped 2 bases from V and 5 bases from J, with 4 bases between. Full variable domain (remainder filled in from reference TRBV5-6 and TRBJ1-2): DAGVTQSPTHLIKTRGQQVTLRCSPKSGHDTVSWYQQALGQGPQFIFQYYEEEERQRGNFPDRFSGHQFPNYSSELNVNALLLGDSALYLCASSFGYGYTFGSGTRLTVV.

CDR3 nucleotides: TGTGCCAGCAGTTTACAGGGGATAACAACTGAAGCTTTCTTT. It is translated as CASSLQGITTEAFF. J is TRBJ1-1 and V is TRBV27, with D perhaps matching TRBD1 (6 bases). Germline-derived CDR1 and CDR2 are MNHEY and SMNVEV (reference sequence). The germline V and J ends were trimmed by 2 bases and 5 bases, with 12 bases remaining between them. The CDR3 covers 14 residues.

The chain couples TRBV6-1 to TRBJ2-7; 7 positions match TRBD1. Trimming at V came to 3 bases and at J to 2 bases, leaving 4 bases not matched to a gene. Per germline, CDR1 MNHNS and CDR2 SASEGT. The CDR3 totals 14 residues. The CDR3 nucleotides are TGTGCCAGCAGTGAGTGGGACAGTCCCTACGAGCAGTACTTC. Its translation is CASSEWDSPYEQYF.

The rearrangement joins TRBV7-9 to TRBJ2-7; no clear D gene. Germline CDR1 SEHNR, CDR2 FQNEAQ (reference sequence). CDR3 length: 13 amino acids. V was trimmed by 7 bases and J by 0 bases, leaving 10 bases between them. For the CDR3, the DNA is TGTGCCAGCACTTCAGGCCTCTCCTACGAGCAGTACTTC. This gives the protein CASTSGLSYEQYF.

This chain joins TRBV2 and TRBJ2-5; D is ambiguous. Per germline, CDR1 SNHLY and CDR2 FYNNEI. Trimming removed 2 bases from V and 6 bases from J, with 4 bases in between. The CDR3 spans 11 residues. CDR3 bases: TGTGCCAGCAGTGAATTACAGACCCAGTACTTC. Translation: CASSELQTQYF.

The rearrangement joins TRBV27 to TRBJ2-2, with 9 bases fitting TRBD1. Per germline, CDR1 MNHEY and CDR2 SMNVEV (reference sequence). The CDR3 is 16 residues long. V trimming: 10 bases; J trimming: 4 bases; junction bases outside the gene matches: 13. Here the CDR3 DNA reads TGTGCCACACTGCCGTTGGGACAGGGATTCACCGGGGAGCTGTTTTTT. Its protein is CATLPLGQGFTGELFF.